A single T cell receptor beta chain is shown here with its context. The target antigen is unknown. This specimen comes from a study of monozygotic twins with cystic fibrosis. In the study overall: Library input was around 3.1 micrograms of fragmented DNA, with approximately 15 PCR cycles. Study-level points and caveats: Monozygotic CF twins shared more identical nucleotide clonotypes than unrelated patients. Shared CDR3 numbers were not associated with age, concordance or severity.

Profiled with immunoSEQ multiplex PCR; TCRdb holds only in-frame clones, not every one. The table records 10,000 to 15,000 clones, around 85% of them present only once. This CDR3 contains 15 residues. Trimming stripped 2 bases from V and 7 bases from J, with 12 bases between. CDR1 and CDR2 from the germline V gene are MNHEY and SVGAGI. V and J are TRBV6-5 and TRBJ1-6; no clear D. The source is a man between 18 and 35 years old with cystic fibrosis. Source material: blood. The CDR3 nucleotides read TGTGCCAGCAGTTACCGCGGCATATCGAATTCACCCCTCCACTTT. Translation gives CASSYRGISNSPLHF.